This passage covers 5 T cell receptor beta chains from one sample sequenced in a study of vaccination and CD4 T cells after COVID-19. Documented treatment: approximately nine-day PBMC culture with coronavirus spike peptide pools or control peptides (ViraFEST assay). These receptors' antigens are unknown. Oncomine TCR Beta short-read sequencing was applied to DNA from cultured CD4+ T cells. Via MiXCR, TCRdb re-called the PCR reads, giving one row per CDR3 protein. The sample holds 3,000 to 4,500 distinct CDR3 sequences; 30% to 40% are singletons and the top ten take approximately 30%. Sequencing was done on a sample of CD4+ T cells from blood, cultured in vitro. Receptors were obtained from a human donor who had recovered from COVID-19.

This clonotype came up a few times. The chain combines TRBV6-5 with TRBJ2-1; D may be TRBD2 (5 bases). This CDR3 has 14 residues. The V gene's germline CDR1 is MNHEY and CDR2 SVGAGI. Between the trimmed V and J ends, which lost 4 bases and 6 bases, there was a span of 13 bases. The CDR3 DNA reads TGTGCCAGCAGTTCCCACGGGGTCGGCAATGAGCAGTTCTTC. It translates to CASSSHGVGNEQFF.

The rearrangement joins TRBV6-2 or TRBV6-3 to TRBJ1-5, with D possibly TRBD1 on 5 matching bases. V lost 8 bases and J lost 1, with 12 bases in between. The CDR3 extends over 14 amino acids. Germline V gene lookup returns CDR1 MNHEY and CDR2 SVGEGT. The CDR3 bases are TGTGCCAGCTCAAGGAGGGGAAGCAATCAGCCCCAGCATTTT. Translation gives CASSRRGSNQPQHF.

V usage is TRBV6-2 or TRBV6-3 and J usage is TRBJ1-2; 8 bases map to TRBD1. V lost 6 bases and J lost 6; bases outside the gene matches: 3. Per germline, CDR1 MNHEY and CDR2 SVGEGT. The length of the CDR3 is 12 residues. The CDR3 sequence: CASSGQGHGYTF. For the CDR3, the DNA is TGTGCCAGCAGCGGACAGGGCCATGGCTACACCTTC.

As to this clonotype: A far more abundant clone sits one base away, making this likely a read error. The chain has TRBV7-6 and TRBJ1-1; D is perhaps TRBD1 (6 bases). The germline V gene has CDR1 SGHVS and CDR2 FNYEAQ. V was trimmed by 5 bases and J by 5 bases, leaving 12 bases between them. This CDR3 has 13 residues. CDR3 region: CASSVQGKTEAFF. The CDR3 nucleotides read TGTGCCAGCAGCGTACAGGGAAAGACTGAAGCTTTCTTT.

The CDR3 nucleotides are TGTGCCATCAGCCCAGGACCCACCTACGAGCAGTACTTC. Protein: CAISPGPTYEQYF. The chain couples TRBV10-3 to TRBJ2-7; D is unclear. Trimming cost V 6 bases and J 2 bases, with 11 bases left between them. The CDR3 runs 13 residues. Germline V gene sequence: CDR1 ENHRY, CDR2 SYGVKD.